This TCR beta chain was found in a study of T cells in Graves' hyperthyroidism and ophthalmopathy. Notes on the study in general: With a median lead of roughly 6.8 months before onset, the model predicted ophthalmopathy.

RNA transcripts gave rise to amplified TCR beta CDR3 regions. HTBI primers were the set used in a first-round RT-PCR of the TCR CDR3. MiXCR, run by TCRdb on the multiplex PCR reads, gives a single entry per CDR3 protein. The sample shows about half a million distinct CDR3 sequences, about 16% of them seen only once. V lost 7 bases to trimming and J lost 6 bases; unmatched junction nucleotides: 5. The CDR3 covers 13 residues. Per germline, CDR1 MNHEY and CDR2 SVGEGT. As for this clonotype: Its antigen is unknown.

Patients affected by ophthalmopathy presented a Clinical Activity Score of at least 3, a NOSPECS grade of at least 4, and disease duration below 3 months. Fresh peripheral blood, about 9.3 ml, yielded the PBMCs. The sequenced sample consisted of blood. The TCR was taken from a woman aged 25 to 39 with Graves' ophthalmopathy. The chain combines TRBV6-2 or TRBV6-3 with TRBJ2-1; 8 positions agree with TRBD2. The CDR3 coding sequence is TGTGCCAGCATCCAGAGCGGGAGCAATGAGCAGTTCTTC. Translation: CASIQSGSNEQFF.